This record looks at one TCR beta chain sequence and its context. What this receptor recognizes is not known. The sample holds no much larger clone one base away, and base qualities are not on file. The data were taken from a study of early T cells in non-severe SARS-CoV-2 infection (dated by TCRdb to the early 2020s). About the study as a whole: Because TCR sequencing was done on bulk RNA from unsorted whole blood, the alpha and beta chains could not be paired.

A case-control design nested within a healthcare worker cohort in London, UK, was used, with weekly nasopharyngeal swab PCR tests and blood sampling performed. Between 23 and 31 March 2020, the week of the UK lockdown, healthcare workers were enrolled and then followed up weekly for as long as 16 weeks. What the study reported, not specific to this receptor: VDJdb matching was skewed toward anti-spike CD8 responses, so virus-specific expansions were likely underestimated and private and CD4 specificities were missed.

From cysteine to phenylalanine, the CDR3 is 18 amino acids long. Here the CDR3 DNA is all that survives: 54 bases in frame from base 1. V sheds 5 bases and J sheds 5 bases, leaving 27 bases between their ends. In the germline V gene, CDR1 corresponds to SGHVS and CDR2 to FNYEAQ. Receptor amplification or capture employed 5' RACE. TCRdb names NextSeq 500 as the instrument used. In the TCR library protocol, unique molecular identifiers were attached to individual cDNA molecules to correct for PCR bias and sequencing error. TCR alpha and beta chains were both sequenced, and the abundances of alpha and beta sequences in each sample were closely correlated with each other. Per the authors' processing: V gene, J gene and CDR3 annotation of TCR sequences was performed with Decombinator V4. TCRs were defined as expanded if a significant change between any two time points was detected under a Poisson model with p below 0.0001. Abundances of TCRs were expressed as counts per million after normalisation to the total number of TCRs sequenced in each sample. MAIT TCRs were defined by TRAV1-2 paired with TRAJ12, TRAJ20 or TRAJ33, and iNKT TCRs by TRAV10 paired with TRAJ18. VDJdb, accessed 1 November 2021, was searched for CMV, EBV and SARS-CoV-2 annotated TCRs, excluding TCRs annotated for multiple antigens. In-frame beta chains were kept once TCRdb had trimmed the public reads at Q25 with fastp and called clones with MiXCR. Rows are combined by CDR3 protein, so each entry shows the most common genes and DNA. The V and J calls shown here were made by TCRdb, not taken from the authors' results. The sample table holds 54,000 or so distinct CDR3 sequences, of which around 5.6% were seen once. The ten largest clones add up to roughly 7.1% of the sample.

The TCR comes from an adult who was a healthcare worker with PCR-confirmed SARS-CoV-2 infection or an uninfected control (not recorded which). The receptor chain draws on TRBV7-6 and TRBJ2-5; matching of 6 bases hints at TRBD2 as the D gene. Sequenced input: whole blood. The CDR3 has the sequence CASSQFLTGEVSRETQYF. The DNA sequence follows: TGTGCCAGCAGCCAATTCTTAACGGGAGAAGTTTCTCGGGAGACCCAGTACTTC.